A selection of T cell receptor beta chains follows, all from one sample in a study of blood T cell repertoires in COVID-19. Produced via immunoSEQ multiplex PCR; TCRdb's table is partial and in-frame only. The table has some 110,000 clones, around four fifths seen once; the top ten hold under 20%. Sequenced sample: peripheral blood. The origin of the receptors is a man in his 60s with active or convalescent COVID-19. CDR3s include the opening cysteine and the closing phenylalanine or tryptophan.

V gene | CDR3 protein
TRBV7-2 | CASSLGRAVYEKLFF
TRBV3-1/TRBV3-2 | CASSQTPASTDTQYF
TRBV18 | CASSQQGYGQPQHF
TRBV5-6 | CASSPRGVETQYF
TRBV28 | CASSLSIAKNIQYF
TRBV14 | CASRRGGRAHNEQFF
TRBV24-1 | CATRPGQGDEQFF
TRBV21-1 | CASSKMPKLKTDTQYF
TRBV7-2 | CASSPAGDYGYTF
TRBV6-1 | CASSDDRNTEAFF
TRBV7-3 | CASSPRGPSHGEQFF
TRBV5-4 | CASSLGRQETQYF
TRBV4-2 | CASSQDRETLFF
TRBV18 | CASSRGREGNTEAFF
TRBV5-6 | CASSLGSPSIVGDSPLHF
TRBV7-9 | CASSLDGLAGILELFF
TRBV6-5 | CASLTGNSPLHF
TRBV7-3 | CASSLTPGVYDEQFF
TRBV9 | CASSVGGRAGELFF
TRBV5-1 | CASLSDSLNTGELFF
TRBV6-2/TRBV6-3 | CASSYRVGQGVYEQFF
TRBV5-6 | CASSPGQGFTDTQYF
TRBV7-9 | CASSLVWRGDEKLFF
TRBV3-1/TRBV3-2 | CASSQDGSGYTDTQYF
TRBV7-2 | CASSPRDRQYNSPLHF
TRBV9 | CASSVVQGTQYF
TRBV20-1 | CSASAGSTDTQYF
TRBV27 | CASRRGNSGANVLTF
TRBV14 | CASSPYRGGGYTF
TRBV15 | CATSRAGGQETQYF
TRBV6-2/TRBV6-3 | CASRPSGRLSGELFF
TRBV4-1 | CASSQEDASGSTRTQYF
TRBV30 | CAWKWGQGARGYTF
TRBV7-9 | CASSFPGQGVPEAFF
TRBV11-2 | CASSLVGGIQPQHF
TRBV19 | CASSTDPYGYTF
TRBV11-3 | CASSLARGAGELFF
TRBV3-1/TRBV3-2 | CASSWTSGDNEQFF
TRBV24-1 | CATSDPGQGVTAQFF
TRBV6-5 | CASSDSGGAQQPQHF
TRBV6-5 | CASTRLETQYF
TRBV6-5 | CASHASGSNQPQHF
TRBV2 | CASRTTTTNEKLFF
TRBV6-5 | CASSYRRDMETQYF
TRBV24-1 | CATSAGRDGYTF
TRBV19 | CASSIDIGDPQHF
TRBV28 | CASSLLRGMSEGYTF
TRBV19 | CASSITGFGYTF
TRBV15 | CATSRAAARLAGGPSGTQYF
TRBV9 | CASSARTGVNSPLHF
TRBV27 | CASSLGSGTTYEQYF
TRBV25-1 | CASTFSSYNEQFF
TRBV29-1 | CSVEGTGGYQETQYF
TRBV2 | CASSTSPGLNNEQFF
TRBV7-2 | CASSLSPGTSGYEQYF
TRBV27 | CASSSQGLEQFF
TRBV11-2 | CASSLGSGQTSGNTIYF
TRBV27 | CASTLLGFGGADTQYF
TRBV5-5 | CASSLREGLTYEQYF
TRBV10-3 | CASRAAGGPLGEQYF